Detailed here is one TCR beta chain. Its matching antigen is unknown. The method was immunoSEQ multiplex PCR; TCRdb's version includes in-frame clones alone and lacks a portion of them. Counted here are fewer than 50,000 clones, roughly 88% occurring once; the ten biggest clones make up more than 5.5%. This record comes from a study of T cells in localized non-small cell lung cancer. V lost 2 bases and J 2 bases, leaving 8 bases between the germline ends. The CDR3 is 14 residues long. Germline V gene sequence: CDR1 SGHTA, CDR2 FQGTGA. General observations from the study: Elevated blood T cell density was associated with longer overall survival. The study sequenced only one region of the tumor. As a result, intratumor heterogeneity could not be excluded and remains possible. For the top 100 tumor clones, a median about 50 also appeared in adjacent lung. Uninvolved adjacent lung showed the highest T cell clonality, exceeding tumor.

The sequence came from a male donor older than 55 with stage II lung adenocarcinoma. This chain connects TRBV7-3 to TRBJ2-3; D gene uncertain. Source: peripheral blood mononuclear cells, taken before any cancer treatment. The CDR3: CASSLFTPTDTQYF. The CDR3 bases are TGTGCCAGCAGCTTATTCACTCCCACAGATACGCAGTATTTT.